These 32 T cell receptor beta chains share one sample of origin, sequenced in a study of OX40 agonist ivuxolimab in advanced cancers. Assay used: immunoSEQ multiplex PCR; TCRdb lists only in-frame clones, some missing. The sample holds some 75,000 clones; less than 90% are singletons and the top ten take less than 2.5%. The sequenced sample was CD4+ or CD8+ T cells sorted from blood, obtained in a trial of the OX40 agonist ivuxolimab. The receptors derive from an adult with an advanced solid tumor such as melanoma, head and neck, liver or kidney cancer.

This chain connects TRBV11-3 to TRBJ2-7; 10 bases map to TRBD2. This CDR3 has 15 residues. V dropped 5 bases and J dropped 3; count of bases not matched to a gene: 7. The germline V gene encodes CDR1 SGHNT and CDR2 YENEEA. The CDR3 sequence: CASSPSSGSSYEQYF. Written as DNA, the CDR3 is TGTGCCAGCAGCCCCTCTAGCGGGAGCAGCTACGAGCAGTACTTC.

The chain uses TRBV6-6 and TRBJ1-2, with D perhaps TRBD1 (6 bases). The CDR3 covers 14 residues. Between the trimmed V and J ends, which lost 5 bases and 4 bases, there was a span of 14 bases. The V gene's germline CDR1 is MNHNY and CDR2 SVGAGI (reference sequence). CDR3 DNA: TGTGCCAGCAGTCCAGTAGGGGGTACCTATGGCTACACCTTC. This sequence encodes CASSPVGGTYGYTF.

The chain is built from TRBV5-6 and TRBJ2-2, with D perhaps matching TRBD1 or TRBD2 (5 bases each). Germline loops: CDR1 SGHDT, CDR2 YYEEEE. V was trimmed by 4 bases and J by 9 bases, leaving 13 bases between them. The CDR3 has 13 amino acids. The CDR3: CASSRGTRRELFF. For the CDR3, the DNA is TGTGCCAGCAGCCGAGGGACCCGCAGGGAGCTGTTTTTT.

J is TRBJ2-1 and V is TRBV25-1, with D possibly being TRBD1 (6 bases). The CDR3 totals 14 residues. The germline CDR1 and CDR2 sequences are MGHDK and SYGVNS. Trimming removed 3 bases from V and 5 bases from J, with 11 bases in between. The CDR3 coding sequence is TGTGCCAGCAGTGAGCCTAACAGGGACAATGAGCAGTTCTTC. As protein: CASSEPNRDNEQFF.

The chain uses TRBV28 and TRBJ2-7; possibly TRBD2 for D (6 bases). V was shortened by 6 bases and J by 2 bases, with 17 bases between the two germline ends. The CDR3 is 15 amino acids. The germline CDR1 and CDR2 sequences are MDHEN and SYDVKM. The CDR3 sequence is CASSRSTSQTYEQYF. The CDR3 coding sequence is TGTGCCAGCAGCCGCTCGACTAGTCAAACCTACGAGCAGTACTTC.

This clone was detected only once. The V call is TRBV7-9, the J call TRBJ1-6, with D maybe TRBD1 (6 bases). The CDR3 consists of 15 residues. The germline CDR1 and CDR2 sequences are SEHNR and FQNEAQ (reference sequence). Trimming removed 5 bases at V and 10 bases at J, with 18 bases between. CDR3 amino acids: CASSATGGARSPLHF. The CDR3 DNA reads TGTGCCAGCAGCGCTACCGGGGGGGCGCGGTCACCCCTCCACTTT.

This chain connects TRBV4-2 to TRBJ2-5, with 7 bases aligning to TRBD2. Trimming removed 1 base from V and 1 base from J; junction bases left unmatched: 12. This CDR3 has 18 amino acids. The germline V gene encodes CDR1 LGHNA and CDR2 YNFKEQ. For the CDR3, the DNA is TGTGCCAGCAGCCAAGGTATTGGGGCGGGAGACTTCCAAGAGACCCAGTACTTC. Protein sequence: CASSQGIGAGDFQETQYF.

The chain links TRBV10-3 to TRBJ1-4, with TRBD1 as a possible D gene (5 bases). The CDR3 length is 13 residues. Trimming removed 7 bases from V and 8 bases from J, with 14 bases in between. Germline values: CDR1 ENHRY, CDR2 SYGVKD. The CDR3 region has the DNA TGTGCCATCACTGAAGGGGTTGGGGAAAAACTGTTTTTT. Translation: CAITEGVGEKLFF.

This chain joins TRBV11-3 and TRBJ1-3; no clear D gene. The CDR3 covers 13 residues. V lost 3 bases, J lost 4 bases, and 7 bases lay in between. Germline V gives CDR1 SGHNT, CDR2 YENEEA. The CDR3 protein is CASSFQFGNTIYF. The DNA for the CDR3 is TGTGCCAGCAGCTTTCAGTTCGGAAACACCATATATTTT.

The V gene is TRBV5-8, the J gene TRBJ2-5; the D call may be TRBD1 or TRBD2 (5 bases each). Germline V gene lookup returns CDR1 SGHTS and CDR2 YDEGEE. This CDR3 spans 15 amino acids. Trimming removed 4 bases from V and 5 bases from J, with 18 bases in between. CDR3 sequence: CASSHKSGTGETQYF. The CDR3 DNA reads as TGTGCCAGCAGCCACAAGTCCGGGACGGGGGAGACCCAGTACTTC.

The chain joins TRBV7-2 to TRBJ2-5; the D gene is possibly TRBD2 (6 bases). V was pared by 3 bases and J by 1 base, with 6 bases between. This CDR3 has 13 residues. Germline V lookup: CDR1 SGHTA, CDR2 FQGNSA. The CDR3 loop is CASSLGGQETQYF. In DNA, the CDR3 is TGTGCCAGCAGCTTGGGGGGCCAAGAGACCCAGTACTTC.

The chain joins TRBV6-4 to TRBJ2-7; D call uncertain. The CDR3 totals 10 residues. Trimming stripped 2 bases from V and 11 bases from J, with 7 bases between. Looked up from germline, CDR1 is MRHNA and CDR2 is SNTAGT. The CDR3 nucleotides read TGTGCCAGCAGTGACGGTTGGGAGTACTTC. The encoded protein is CASSDGWEYF.

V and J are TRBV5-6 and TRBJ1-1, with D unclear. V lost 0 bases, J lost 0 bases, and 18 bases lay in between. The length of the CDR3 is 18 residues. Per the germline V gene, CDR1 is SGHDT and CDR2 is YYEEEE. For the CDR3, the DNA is TGTGCCAGCAGCTTGGCGCGAGGGCAAAGAGTGGTGAACACTGAAGCTTTCTTT. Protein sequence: CASSLARGQRVVNTEAFF.

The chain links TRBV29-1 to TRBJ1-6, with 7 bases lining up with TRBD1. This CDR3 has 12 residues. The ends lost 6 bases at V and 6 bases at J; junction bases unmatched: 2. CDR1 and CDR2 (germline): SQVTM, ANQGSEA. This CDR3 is CSVRDSNSPLHF. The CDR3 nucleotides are TGCAGCGTCCGGGACAGTAATTCACCCCTCCACTTT.

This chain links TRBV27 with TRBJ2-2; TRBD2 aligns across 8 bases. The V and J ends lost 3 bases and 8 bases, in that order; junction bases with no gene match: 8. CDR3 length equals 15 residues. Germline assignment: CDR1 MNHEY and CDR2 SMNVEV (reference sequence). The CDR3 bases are TGTGCCAGCAGTTTGCCGAGCGGGAGTGGAGGGGAGCTGTTTTTT. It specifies CASSLPSGSGGELFF.

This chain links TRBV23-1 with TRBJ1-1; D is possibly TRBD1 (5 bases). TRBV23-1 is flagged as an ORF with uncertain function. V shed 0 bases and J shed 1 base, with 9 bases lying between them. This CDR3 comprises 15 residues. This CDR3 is CASSQSDMGNTEAFF. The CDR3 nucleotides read TGCGCCAGCAGTCAATCGGACATGGGGAACACTGAAGCTTTCTTT.

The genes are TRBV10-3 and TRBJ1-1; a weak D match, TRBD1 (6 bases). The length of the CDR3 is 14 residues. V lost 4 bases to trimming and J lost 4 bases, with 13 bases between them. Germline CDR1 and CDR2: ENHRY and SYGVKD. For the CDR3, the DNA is TGTGCCATCAGTGTGGAGGGGGGAAGCACTGAAGCTTTCTTT. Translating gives CAISVEGGSTEAFF.

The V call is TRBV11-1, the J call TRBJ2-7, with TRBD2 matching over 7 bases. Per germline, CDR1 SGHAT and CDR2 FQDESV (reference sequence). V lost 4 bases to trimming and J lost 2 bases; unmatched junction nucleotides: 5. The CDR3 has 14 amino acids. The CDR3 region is CASSSGGNAYEQYF. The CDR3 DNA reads TGTGCCAGCAGCTCCGGGGGGAACGCCTACGAGCAGTACTTC.

CDR3: CASSDPTSGGLTGELFF. CDR3 in DNA: TGTGCCAGCAGCGATCCGACTAGCGGGGGACTAACCGGGGAGCTGTTTTTT. This chain joins TRBV5-4 and TRBJ2-2; 12 nucleotides line up with TRBD2. This CDR3 is 17 amino acids long. The germline gives CDR1 SGHNT, CDR2 YYREEE (reference sequence). Unmatched junction bases numbered 9, after V lost 4 bases and J lost 5 bases.

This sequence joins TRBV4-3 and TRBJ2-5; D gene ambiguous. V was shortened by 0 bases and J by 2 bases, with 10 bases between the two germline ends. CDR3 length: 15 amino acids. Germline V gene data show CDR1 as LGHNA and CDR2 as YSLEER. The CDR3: CASSQDLTDQETQYF. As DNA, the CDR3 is TGCGCCAGCAGCCAAGACTTGACGGATCAAGAGACCCAGTACTTC.

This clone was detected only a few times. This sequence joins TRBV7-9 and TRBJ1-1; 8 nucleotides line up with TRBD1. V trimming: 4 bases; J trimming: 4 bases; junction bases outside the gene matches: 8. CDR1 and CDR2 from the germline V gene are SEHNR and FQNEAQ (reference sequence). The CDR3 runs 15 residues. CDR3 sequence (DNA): TGTGCCAGCAGCTCGGCGACAGGGGCGGCCACTGAAGCTTTCTTT. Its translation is CASSSATGAATEAFF.

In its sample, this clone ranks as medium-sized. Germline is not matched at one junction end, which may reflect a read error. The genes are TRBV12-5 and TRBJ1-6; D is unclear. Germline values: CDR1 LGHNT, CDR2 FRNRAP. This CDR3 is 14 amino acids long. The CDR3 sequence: CASGFSSNNSPLHF. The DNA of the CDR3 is TGTGCTAGTGGTTTTTCCTCCAATAATTCACCCCTCCACTTT. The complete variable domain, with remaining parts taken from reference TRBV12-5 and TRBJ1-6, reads DARVTQTPRHKVTEMGQEVTMRCQPILGHNTVFWYRQTMMQGLELLAYFRNRAPLDDSGMPKDRFSAEMPDATLATLKIQPSEPRDSAVYFCASGFSSNNSPLHFGNGTRLTVT.

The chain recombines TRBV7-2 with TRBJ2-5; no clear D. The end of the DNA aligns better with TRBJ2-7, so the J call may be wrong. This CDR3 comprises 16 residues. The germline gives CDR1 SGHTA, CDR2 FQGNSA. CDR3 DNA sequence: TGTGCCAGCAGCTTCTATCGATGGCCGACGGTCTACGAGCAGTACTTC. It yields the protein CASSFYRWPTVYEQYF.

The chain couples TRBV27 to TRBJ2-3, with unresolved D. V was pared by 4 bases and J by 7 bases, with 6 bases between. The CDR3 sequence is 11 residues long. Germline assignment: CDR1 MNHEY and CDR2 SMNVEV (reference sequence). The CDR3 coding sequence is TGTGCCAGCAGTTATTGGAATACGCAGTATTTT. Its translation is CASSYWNTQYF.

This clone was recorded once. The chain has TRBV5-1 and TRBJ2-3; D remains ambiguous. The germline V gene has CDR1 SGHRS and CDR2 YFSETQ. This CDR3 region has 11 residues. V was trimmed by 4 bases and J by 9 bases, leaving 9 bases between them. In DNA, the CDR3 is TGCGCCAGCAGCGCCCCCGGGACGCAGTATTTT. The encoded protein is CASSAPGTQYF.

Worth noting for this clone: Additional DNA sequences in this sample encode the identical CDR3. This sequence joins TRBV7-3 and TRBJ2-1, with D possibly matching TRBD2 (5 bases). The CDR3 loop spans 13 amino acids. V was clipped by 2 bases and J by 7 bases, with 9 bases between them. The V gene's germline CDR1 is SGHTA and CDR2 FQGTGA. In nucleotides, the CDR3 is TGTGCCAGCAGCTTAGGACGGGATAATGAGCAGTTCTTC. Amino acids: CASSLGRDNEQFF.

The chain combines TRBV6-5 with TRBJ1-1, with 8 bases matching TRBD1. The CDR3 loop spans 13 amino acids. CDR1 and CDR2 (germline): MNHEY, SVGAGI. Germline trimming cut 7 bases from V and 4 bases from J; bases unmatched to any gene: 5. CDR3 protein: CASTRQGFTEAFF. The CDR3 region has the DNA TGTGCCAGCACTAGACAGGGGTTCACTGAAGCTTTCTTT.

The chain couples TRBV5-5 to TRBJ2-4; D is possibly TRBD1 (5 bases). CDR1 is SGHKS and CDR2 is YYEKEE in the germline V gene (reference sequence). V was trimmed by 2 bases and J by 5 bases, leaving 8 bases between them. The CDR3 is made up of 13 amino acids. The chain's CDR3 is CASSFWGENIQYF. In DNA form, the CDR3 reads TGTGCCAGCAGCTTCTGGGGCGAAAACATTCAGTACTTC.

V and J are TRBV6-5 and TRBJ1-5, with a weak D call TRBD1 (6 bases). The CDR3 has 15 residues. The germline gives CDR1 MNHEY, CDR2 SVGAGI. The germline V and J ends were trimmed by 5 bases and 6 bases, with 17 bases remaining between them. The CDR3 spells CASSQGWGAGQPQHF. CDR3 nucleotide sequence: TGTGCCAGCAGTCAGGGTTGGGGGGCAGGTCAGCCCCAGCATTTT.

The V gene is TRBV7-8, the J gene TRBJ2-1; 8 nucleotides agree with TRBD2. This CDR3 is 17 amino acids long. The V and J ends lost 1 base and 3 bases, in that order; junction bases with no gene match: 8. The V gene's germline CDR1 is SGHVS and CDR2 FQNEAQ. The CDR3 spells CASSLGLGLALYNEQFF. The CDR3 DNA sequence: TGTGCCAGCAGCTTAGGCCTCGGACTAGCCCTCTACAATGAGCAGTTCTTC.

The CDR3 here is CASSFPAGTGTMNTEAFF. The CDR3 DNA follows: TGTGCCAGCAGTTTCCCCGCCGGCACAGGAACCATGAACACTGAAGCTTTCTTT. The chain has TRBV28 and TRBJ1-1; the D gene is possibly TRBD1 (5 bases). The germline gives CDR1 MDHEN, CDR2 SYDVKM. This CDR3 spans 18 amino acids. Trimming stripped 3 bases from V and 0 bases from J, with 20 bases between. The whole variable domain, remainder taken from reference TRBV28 and TRBJ1-1, is DVKVTQSSRYLVKRTGEKVFLECVQDMDHENMFWYRQDPGLGLRLIYFSYDVKMKEKGDIPEGYSVSREKKERFSLILESASTNQTSMYLCASSFPAGTGTMNTEAFFGQGTRLTVV.

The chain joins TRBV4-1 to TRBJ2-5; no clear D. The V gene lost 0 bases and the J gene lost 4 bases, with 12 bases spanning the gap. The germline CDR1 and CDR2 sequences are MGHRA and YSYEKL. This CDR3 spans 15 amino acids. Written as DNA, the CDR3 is TGCGCCAGCAGCCAAGATCGTTCAGACCCAGAGACCCAGTACTTC. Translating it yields CASSQDRSDPETQYF.